This TCR beta chain was sequenced for a study of T cell responses to AZD1222 COVID-19 vaccine. In regard to this clone: Its antigen remains unknown.

Germline CDR1 GTSNPN, CDR2 SVGIG (reference sequence). With 2 bases clipped from V and 10 bases from J, the junction kept 19 bases outside the gene matches. This CDR3 is built from 17 residues. This table comes from immunoSEQ multiplex PCR, and its TCRdb copy is limited to in-frame clones, with some not included. This table holds about 77,000 clones, around 90% found once. Notes on the study in general: Females made up more of the donors, who were largely white British, and clonal diversity may have come out too low. Reportedly, nearly half the spike-specific TCRs target unmutated variant regions.

The sequence was obtained from an adult who received the AZD1222 COVID-19 vaccine. The V gene is TRBV30, the J gene TRBJ2-1; TRBD2 matches 8 bases. The sequencing here drew on peripheral blood, taken 28 days after the second AZD1222 dose. DNA of the CDR3: TGTGCCTGGAGTTTTGGCCATGGGACTAGAAGAGTTCGGGAGCAGTTCTTC. Translation gives CAWSFGHGTRRVREQFF.